The rows below give T cell receptor beta chains drawn from one sample of a study of cytomegalovirus exposure and HLA in healthy donors. The repertoire was sequenced with immunoSEQ multiplex PCR; TCRdb's copy has only in-frame clones and lacks some. The sample lists more than 80,000 clones; more than 75% were seen once. Sequenced input: PBMCs. These receptors were obtained from a man under 40 in good health and CMV-seropositive. CDR3s leave out the opening cysteine and the closing phenylalanine or tryptophan.

v_call	j_call	cdr3_aa
TRBV25-1	TRBJ1-6	ASGGHPGSPLH
TRBV28	TRBJ1-1	ASSLPSFRSGGESEAF
TRBV10-3	TRBJ2-2	AISTGTGAAGELF
TRBV10-2	TRBJ2-5	ASIPGTGARETQY
TRBV19	TRBJ1-5	ASSKGVDQPQH
TRBV28	TRBJ2-3	ASSTRTVTDTQY
TRBV2	TRBJ2-3	ASRVDRGQYDTQY
TRBV7-9	TRBJ2-7	ASSLNIAGGMNEQY
TRBV13	TRBJ2-3	ASSTSTDTQY
TRBV7-7	TRBJ2-2	ASSLGAFTGELF
TRBV2	TRBJ2-7	ASSVLRDRAYEQY
TRBV5-1	TRBJ1-2	ASSLDRDSRTNYGYT
TRBV7-9	TRBJ1-4	ASSLGRGPPLHEKLF
TRBV5-4	TRBJ2-1	ASSLPSGRAPEQF
TRBV28	TRBJ1-2	ASRNRDRGFYGYT
TRBV9	TRBJ2-1	ASSVDEMGLEYNEQF
TRBV19	TRBJ1-5	ASSQGQGANNQPQH
TRBV11-3	TRBJ2-7	ASSISGSSYEQY
TRBV7-6	TRBJ2-7	ASSRLAGQIYEQY
TRBV7-6	TRBJ2-1	ASSSTPGAPYNEQF
TRBV29-1	TRBJ1-1	SVRDRGYTEAF
TRBV19	TRBJ2-1	ASSIEFKLQF
TRBV28	TRBJ2-7	ASSLSNEQY
TRBV2	TRBJ2-1	ASIQDRMYNEQF